This TCR beta chain was found in a study of PD-L1 blockade in urothelial cancer. Whole-study context: The analyses of blood took place 3 weeks (second dose) and 6 weeks after treatment start. Each blood sample yielded a median of about 150,000 T cells. Notes on the study in general: Better survival was forecast by a pretreatment blood TCR clonality below the median.

This table comes from immunoSEQ multiplex PCR, and its TCRdb copy is limited to in-frame clones, with some not included. The sample holds about 95,000 clones, roughly 91% seen once. The CDR3 spans 15 residues. The V end was cut by 5 bases, the J end by 0 bases, with 11 bases between. The V gene's germline CDR1 is SGHNT and CDR2 YENEEA. This clone came up a few times. Antigen: not known. Time point described: pretreatment peripheral blood. The origin of this receptor is a man in his 60s with urothelial cancer. This specimen consisted of PBMCs, obtained around atezolizumab (anti-PD-L1) treatment. The chain carries TRBV11-3 and TRBJ1-3, with D possibly being TRBD1 (5 bases). For the CDR3, the DNA is TGTGCCAGCAGCCCCGACAGTTCCTCTGGAAACACCATATATTTT. Translated, it gives CASSPDSSSGNTIYF.